These T cell receptor beta chains were read from a single sample in a study of OX40 agonist ivuxolimab in advanced cancers. TCRdb's table, derived via immunoSEQ multiplex PCR, lists solely in-frame clones and lacks some. The sample includes around 60,000 clones, 75% to 90% of them seen just once. The sequences come from CD4+ or CD8+ T cells sorted from blood, collected in a trial of the OX40 agonist ivuxolimab. The receptors originated from an adult with an advanced solid tumor such as melanoma, head and neck, liver or kidney cancer. Each CDR3 is given with its conserved first and last residue. Each record gives: clone size, V gene, D gene, J gene, CDR3 protein, CDR3 DNA. The D gene is left open where the match is weak. The size of a clone is reported for some rows only, either as once, few or many, or as a class for expanded clones.

-,TRBV7-8,-,TRBJ1-1,CASSIDREEAFF,TGTGCCAGCAGCATCGACAGAGAAGAAGCTTTCTTT
-,TRBV19,-,TRBJ2-5,CASSIGTVVGETQYF,TGTGCCAGTAGTATAGGGACAGTGGTAGGGGAGACCCAGTACTTC
once,TRBV5-6,TRBD2,TRBJ2-3,CASSGGLAGAQADTQYF,TGTGCCAGCAGCGGGGGACTAGCGGGGGCTCAGGCAGATACGCAGTATTTT
-,TRBV5-8,-,TRBJ2-5,CASSLQGPGETQYF,TGTGCCAGCAGCTTGCAGGGGCCTGGGGAGACCCAGTACTTC
-,TRBV18,-,TRBJ1-1,CASSPGRPPNTEAFF,TGTGCCAGCTCACCGGGCCGGCCTCCGAACACTGAAGCTTTCTTT
-,TRBV6-5,-,TRBJ2-2,CASARGNGGELFF,TGTGCCAGCGCTCGCGGGAACGGCGGGGAGCTGTTTTTT
-,TRBV30,-,TRBJ2-7,CAWSVSGYEQYF,TGTGCCTGGAGTGTCTCTGGGTACGAGCAGTACTTC
-,TRBV28,-,TRBJ1-1,CASSFLDRNTEAFF,TGTGCCAGCAGTTTCCTGGACAGGAACACTGAAGCTTTCTTT
once,TRBV19,TRBD1,TRBJ2-3,CASRGGDRAIHTQYF,TGTGCCAGTAGGGGGGGGGACAGGGCAATTCATACGCAGTATTTT
-,TRBV5-4,TRBD1,TRBJ2-7,CASSPGTGGREQYF,TGTGCCAGCAGTCCCGGGACAGGGGGACGCGAGCAGTACTTC
-,TRBV5-4,-,TRBJ2-3,CASSRRDITDTQYF,TGTGCCAGCAGCCGCCGGGATATCACAGATACGCAGTATTTT
-,TRBV7-2,TRBD2,TRBJ2-5,CASSSLAGGGTQYF,TGTGCCAGCAGCTCCCTAGCGGGAGGGGGGACCCAGTACTTC
-,TRBV5-6,TRBD2,TRBJ2-1,CASIRAGGRQFF,TGTGCCAGCATAAGAGCGGGGGGGCGTCAGTTCTTC
-,TRBV7-9,-,TRBJ2-3,CASSLWTGTDTQYF,TGTGCCAGCAGCTTGTGGACTGGCACAGATACGCAGTATTTT
-,TRBV10-3,TRBD2,TRBJ2-2,CAIMPGGYAGELFF,TGTGCCATCATGCCGGGAGGGTACGCCGGGGAGCTGTTTTTT
-,TRBV15,TRBD1,TRBJ1-6,CATSRGGQGAGSPLHF,TGTGCCACCAGCAGAGGAGGGCAGGGGGCTGGTTCACCCCTCCACTTT
-,TRBV28,-,TRBJ2-1,CASTSPHTGGNEQFF,TGTGCCAGCACTTCCCCCCATACAGGTGGGAATGAGCAGTTCTTC
-,TRBV7-3,TRBD2,TRBJ2-3,CASSPRAGGPTDTQYF,TGTGCCAGCAGCCCGCGAGCGGGAGGGCCGACAGATACGCAGTATTTT
-,TRBV2,-,TRBJ1-1,CASSEFRGARTEAFF,TGTGCCAGCAGTGAATTCCGGGGGGCGCGCACTGAAGCTTTCTTT
-,TRBV28,-,TRBJ1-5,CASSSPGTPNQPQHF,TGTGCCAGCAGTTCTCCCGGGACACCGAATCAGCCCCAGCATTTT
once,TRBV7-3,-,TRBJ2-3,CASSPSRGVRDTQYF,TGTGCCAGCAGCCCCTCCCGAGGGGTGAGAGATACGCAGTATTTT
-,TRBV27,TRBD1,TRBJ2-5,CASSLSSGQGAGTQYF,TGTGCCAGCAGTTTATCGTCTGGACAGGGGGCCGGGACCCAGTACTTC
once,TRBV28,-,TRBJ2-5,CASSSPVGGQETQYF,TGTGCCAGCAGTTCCCCCGTCGGGGGCCAAGAGACCCAGTACTTC
-,TRBV4-3,-,TRBJ2-7,CASSQDTGTVYEQYF,TGCGCCAGCAGCCAAGATACAGGAACCGTCTACGAGCAGTACTTC
-,TRBV18,-,TRBJ1-5,CASSPDGIGGPNQPQHF,TGTGCCAGCTCACCTGACGGGATCGGGGGACCTAATCAGCCCCAGCATTTT
few,TRBV5-1,-,TRBJ1-4,CASSPTGLNEKLFF,TGCGCCAGCAGTCCCACAGGGCTTAATGAAAAACTGTTTTTT
-,TRBV5-4,-,TRBJ2-2,CASRKNEGGTGELFF,TGTGCCAGCAGGAAGAATGAGGGGGGCACCGGGGAGCTGTTTTTT
few,TRBV28,-,TRBJ1-6,CANGRNNSPLHF,TGTGCCAACGGCCGGAATAATTCACCCCTCCACTTT
once,TRBV7-2,-,TRBJ2-3,CASGGRSNTDTQYF,TGTGCCAGCGGGGGCAGGTCGAACACAGATACGCAGTATTTT